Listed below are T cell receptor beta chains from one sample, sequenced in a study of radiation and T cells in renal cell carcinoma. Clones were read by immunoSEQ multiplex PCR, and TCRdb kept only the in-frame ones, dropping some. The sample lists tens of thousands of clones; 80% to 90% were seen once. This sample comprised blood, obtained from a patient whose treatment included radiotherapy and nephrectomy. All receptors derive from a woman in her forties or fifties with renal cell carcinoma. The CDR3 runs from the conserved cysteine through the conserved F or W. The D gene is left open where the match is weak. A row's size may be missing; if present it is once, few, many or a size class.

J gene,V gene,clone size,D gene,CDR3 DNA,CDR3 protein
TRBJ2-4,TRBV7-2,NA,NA,TGTGCCAGCAGCTTACGTACAGAGAAAAACATTCAGTACTTC,CASSLRTEKNIQYF
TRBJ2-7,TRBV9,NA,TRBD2,TGTGCCAGCAGCCTAGGGACTAGCGGGAGTATGGGAGCGGAGCAGTACTTC,CASSLGTSGSMGAEQYF
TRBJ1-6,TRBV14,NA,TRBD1,TGTGCTACCTACGCGGGACAGGGGTCATCACCCCTCCACTTT,CATYAGQGSSPLHF
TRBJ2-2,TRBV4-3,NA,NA,TGCGCCAGCAGCCAAGCTTCCGGGGGGGAGCTGTTTTTT,CASSQASGGELFF
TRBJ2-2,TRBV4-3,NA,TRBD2,TGCGCCAGCAGCCCACTGTCTAGCGGGGAGAACACCGGGGAGCTGTTTTTT,CASSPLSSGENTGELFF
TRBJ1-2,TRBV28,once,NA,TGTGCCAGCAGTTCGGGGGGCGGGATAGTGAGTGGCTACACCTTC,CASSSGGGIVSGYTF
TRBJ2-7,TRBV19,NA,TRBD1,TGTGCCAGTAGCCCGGGACAGAACTCCTACGAGCAGTACTTC,CASSPGQNSYEQYF
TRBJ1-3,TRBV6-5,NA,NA,TGTGCCAGCGGGGGGGGGCAAAACACCATATATTTT,CASGGGQNTIYF
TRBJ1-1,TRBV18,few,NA,TGTGCCAGCTCACCTAGCTCCGTCAGGGAGGGAACTGAAGCTTTCTTT,CASSPSSVREGTEAFF
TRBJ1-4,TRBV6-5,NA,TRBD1,TGTGCCAGCAGTTACGACAGGGGATGGGCTAATGAAAAACTGTTTTTT,CASSYDRGWANEKLFF
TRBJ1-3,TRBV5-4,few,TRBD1,TGTGCCAGCAGCCCGTCCTGGGACAGCTCTGGAAACACCATATATTTT,CASSPSWDSSGNTIYF
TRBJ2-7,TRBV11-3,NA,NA,TGTGCCAGCAGTGGACCTACGGTGTACGAGCAGTACTTC,CASSGPTVYEQYF
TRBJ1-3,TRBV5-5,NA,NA,TGTGCCAGCAGCTTGAGGGGGTCTGGAAACACCATATATTTT,CASSLRGSGNTIYF
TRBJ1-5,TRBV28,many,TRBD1,TGTGCCAGCAGTACAGGGGATCAGCCCCAGCATTTT,CASSTGDQPQHF
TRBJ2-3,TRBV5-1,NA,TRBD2,TGCGCCAGCAGCTCCCGACAAGTGAGCGGGGGGGCCACAGATACGCAGTATTTT,CASSSRQVSGGATDTQYF
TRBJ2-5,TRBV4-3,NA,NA,TGCGCCAGCAGCCAAGACTACAGGGACGAGACCCAGTACTTC,CASSQDYRDETQYF
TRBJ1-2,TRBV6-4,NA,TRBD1,TGTGCCAGCAGTGACGGACAGGGAGATGGCTACACCTTC,CASSDGQGDGYTF
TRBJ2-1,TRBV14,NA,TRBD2,TGTGCCAGCAGCCCACCGGGACTAGCCTACAATGAGCAGTTCTTC,CASSPPGLAYNEQFF
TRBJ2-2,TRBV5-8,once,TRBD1,TGTGCCAGCAGCGTACAGGGGCCCAACACCGGGGAGCTGTTTTTT,CASSVQGPNTGELFF
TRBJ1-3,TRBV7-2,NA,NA,TGTGCCAGCAGCCCTCTTGGGTCTGGAAACACCATATATTTT,CASSPLGSGNTIYF
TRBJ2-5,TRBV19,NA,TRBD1,TGTGCCAGTAGTATTGCAGGGGGTCGGCAGACCCAGTACTTC,CASSIAGGRQTQYF
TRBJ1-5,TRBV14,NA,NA,TGTGCCAGCAGCCAAGATCGGGAGAGGGGTGCTAATCAGCCCCAGCATTTT,CASSQDRERGANQPQHF
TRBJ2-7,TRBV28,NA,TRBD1,TGTGCCAGCAGTTTTCCGGGACAGGGCTCCTACGAGCAGTACTTC,CASSFPGQGSYEQYF
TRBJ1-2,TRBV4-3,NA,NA,TGCGCCAGCAGCCAAGATCCCGCCAGGGGCAATGGCTACACCTTC,CASSQDPARGNGYTF
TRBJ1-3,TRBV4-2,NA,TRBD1,TGTGCCAGCAGCCCAGCTAGGGGGACAGGGGGAAACACCATATATTTT,CASSPARGTGGNTIYF
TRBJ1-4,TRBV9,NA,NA,TGTGCCAGCAGCGCGGAGCCCTGGGACAAATCAACTAATGAAAAACTGTTTTTT,CASSAEPWDKSTNEKLFF
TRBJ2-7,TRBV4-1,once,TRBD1,TGCGCCAGCAGCCAACCCCTCCGGCCAGGGGGCTCCTACGAGCAGTACTTC,CASSQPLRPGGSYEQYF
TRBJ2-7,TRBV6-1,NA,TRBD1,TGTGCCAGCAGTGTGGGAAACAGGGGCCGCTCCGAGCAGTACTTC,CASSVGNRGRSEQYF
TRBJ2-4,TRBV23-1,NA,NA,TGCGCCAGCAGTCAATCTCCCCTTGTAGACATTCAGTACTTC,CASSQSPLVDIQYF
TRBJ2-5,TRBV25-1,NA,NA,TGTGCCAGCAGCGGAGGGAAAGAGACCCAGTACTTC,CASSGGKETQYF
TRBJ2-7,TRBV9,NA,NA,TGTGCCAGCAGCGTAGATACGAGGAGCTCCTACGAGCAGTACTTC,CASSVDTRSSYEQYF
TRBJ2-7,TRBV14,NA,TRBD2,TGTGCCAGCAGCCAGTACATTACTAGCGGGGCCGAGCAGTACTTC,CASSQYITSGAEQYF
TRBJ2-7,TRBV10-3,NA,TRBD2,TGTGCCATCAGCTTCGGACTAGCAACCTACGAGCAGTACTTC,CAISFGLATYEQYF
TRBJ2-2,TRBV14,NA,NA,TGTGCCAGCAGCCCTCAGGGTTCCACCGGGGAGCTGTTTTTT,CASSPQGSTGELFF
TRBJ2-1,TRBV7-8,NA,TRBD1,TGTGCCAGCAGCTTAATTTGGCAGGGGGAACACAATGAGCAGTTCTTC,CASSLIWQGEHNEQFF
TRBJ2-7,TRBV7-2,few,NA,TGCGCCAGCAGCCCCGGAGGAGGGGATGGCTCCTACGAGCAGTACTTC,CASSPGGGDGSYEQYF
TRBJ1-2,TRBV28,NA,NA,TGTGCCAGCATGGGTGCGTCGGGTTTAATCACCTATGGCTACACCTTC,CASMGASGLITYGYTF
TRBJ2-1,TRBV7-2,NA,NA,TGTGCCAGCAGCTTAGCACGGTACAATGAGCAGTTCTTC,CASSLARYNEQFF
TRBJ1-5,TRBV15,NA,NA,TGTGCCACCAGCAGAGATATCCAGGGATGGCAGCCCCAGCATTTT,CATSRDIQGWQPQHF
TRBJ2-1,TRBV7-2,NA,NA,TGTGCCAGCAGCTTAGGAGAGGACCGCCGATACAATGAGCAGTTCTTC,CASSLGEDRRYNEQFF
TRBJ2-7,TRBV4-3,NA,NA,TGCGCCAGCAGCCAAGATACGGCAACCTACGAGCAGTACTTC,CASSQDTATYEQYF
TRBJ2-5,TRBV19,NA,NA,TGTGCCAGTAGTCCCTCGGGGGAGACCCAGTACTTC,CASSPSGETQYF
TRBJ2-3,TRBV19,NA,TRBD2,TGTGCCAGTAGTATCTTTCTAGCGGGAGATTTAGATACGCAGTATTTT,CASSIFLAGDLDTQYF
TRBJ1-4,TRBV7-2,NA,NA,TGTGCCAGCAGCTTAATGGGACCGACTAATGAAAAACTGTTTTTT,CASSLMGPTNEKLFF
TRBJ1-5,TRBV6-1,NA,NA,TGTGCCAGCAGGGGGACGGTGAATAGCAATCAGCCCCAGCATTTT,CASRGTVNSNQPQHF
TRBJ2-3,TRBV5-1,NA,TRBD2,TGCGCCAGCACGGGACTAGCGGGAGGTGCAGATACGCAGTATTTT,CASTGLAGGADTQYF
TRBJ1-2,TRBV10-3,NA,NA,TGTGCCATCAGCCCTGCCCCTCCGGGCTACACCTTC,CAISPAPPGYTF
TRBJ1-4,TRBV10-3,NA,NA,TGTGCCATCAGTGAGTCACGGGGGAATAATGAAAAACTGTTTTTT,CAISESRGNNEKLFF
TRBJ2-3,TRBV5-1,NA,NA,TGCGCCAGCAGCTCTCGGACAGACACAGATACGCAGTATTTT,CASSSRTDTDTQYF
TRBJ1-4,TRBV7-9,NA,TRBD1,TGTGCCAGCAGCTTAGTTGCAGGGGGCCATGAAAAACTGTTTTTT,CASSLVAGGHEKLFF
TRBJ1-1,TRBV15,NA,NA,TGTGCCACCAGCAGGCATGGTAGGAACACTGAAGCTTTCTTT,CATSRHGRNTEAFF
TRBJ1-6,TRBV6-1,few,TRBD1,TGTGCCAGCTATGGGACAGGAAAAAATTCACCCCTCCACTTT,CASYGTGKNSPLHF
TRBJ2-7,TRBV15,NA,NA,TGTGCCACCAGCAGAGAAATGCAGGGGACCTACGAGCAGTACTTC,CATSREMQGTYEQYF
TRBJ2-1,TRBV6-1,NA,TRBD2,TGTGCCAGCAGTGGTATGCTAGCGGGAGGGCCGGGCAATGAGCAGTTCTTC,CASSGMLAGGPGNEQFF
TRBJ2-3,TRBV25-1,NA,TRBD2,TGTGCCAGCAGTGAATACCGTGGGACTAGCGCGGATACGCAGTATTTT,CASSEYRGTSADTQYF